The clone carrying this T cell receptor (beta chain) was counted ten times or more. Antigen specificity is unknown. Unique molecular identifiers were incorporated when the TCRbeta library was constructed. TCRdb reprocessed the PCR reads via MiXCR and lists one record per CDR3 protein. In the table there are around 420,000 distinct CDR3 sequences, 15% to 20% of which are singletons. Trimming stripped 5 bases from V and 1 base from J, with 15 bases between. This CDR3 is built from 14 residues. Germline V CDR1 and CDR2: DFQATT, SNEGSKA (reference sequence). This sample was included in a study of T-cell reconstitution after alpha-beta-depleted transplantation in children. Study findings and constraints: After one year, T-cell counts and TCRbeta diversity mostly came from new T cells.

This TCR was recovered from a boy younger than two who had a stem cell transplant for Wiskott-Aldrich syndrome, so the T cells may come from the graft donor. The V gene is TRBV20-1, the J gene TRBJ2-7; tentatively, D is TRBD1 (6 bases). The material sequenced was PBMCs, mostly from graft donor cells, taken 360 days after TCRalphabeta/CD19-depleted stem cell transplant. As DNA, the CDR3 is TGCAGTGCTCGCCGGACAGTAAATTCCTACGAGCAGTACTTC. Translation: CSARRTVNSYEQYF.